The 11 T cell receptor beta chains below come from one sample, sequenced in a study of blood T cell repertoires in COVID-19 (TCRdb year 2020). Libraries were constructed by the immunoSEQ multiplex PCR assay. The table comes from immuneACCESS by way of TCRdb, which keeps in-frame sequences with V and J called. Part of the clones is missing from these tables; in studies checked, under half for an unresolved V gene and the rest for unknown reasons. The sample includes about 230,000 clones, with roughly 85% observed a single time. The ten top clones hold about 2.5% of the sample. The specimen was peripheral blood. The receptor set was obtained from a woman aged 70-85 years with active or convalescent COVID-19.

The rearrangement links TRBV9 to TRBJ1-2, with D possibly TRBD1 on 5 matching bases. The germline CDR1 and CDR2 sequences are SGDLS and YYNGEE. Between the trimmed V and J ends, which lost 0 bases and 4 bases, there was a span of 13 bases. This CDR3 spans 15 amino acids. The CDR3 sequence is CASSVATGGGYGYTF. The CDR3 region has the DNA TGTGCCAGCAGCGTAGCTACGGGGGGTGGCTATGGCTACACCTTC.

The chain carries TRBV2 and TRBJ2-1, with unresolved D. The CDR3 runs to 13 residues. The V gene lost 1 base and the J gene lost 3 bases, with 4 bases spanning the gap. The germline CDR1 and CDR2 sequences are SNHLY and FYNNEI. DNA for the CDR3: TGTGCCAGCAGTGAAGGGCACTACAATGAGCAGTTCTTC. Encoded protein: CASSEGHYNEQFF.

The J gene is TRBJ2-1, the V gene TRBV7-6, with D perhaps TRBD2 (7 bases). CDR1 and CDR2 from the germline V gene are SGHVS and FNYEAQ. Trimming took 3 bases from V and 8 from J, leaving 14 bases between them. The CDR3 runs 14 residues. The CDR3 here is CASSFSGGPDEQFF. The CDR3 DNA follows: TGTGCCAGCAGCTTTTCCGGGGGGCCGGATGAGCAGTTCTTC.

The chain uses TRBV4-1 and TRBJ1-3, with TRBD1 matching over 7 bases. With V trimmed by 1 base and J by 4 bases, 4 bases remained unmatched. In germline, CDR1 is MGHRA, CDR2 YSYEKL. CDR3 size: 15 residues. DNA of the CDR3: TGCGCCAGCAGCCAAGTGGGACAGAAGGGAAACACCATATATTTT. It translates to CASSQVGQKGNTIYF.

This sequence joins TRBV10-3 and TRBJ1-4; 7 nucleotides agree with TRBD1. CDR3 size: 15 residues. The germline V gene encodes CDR1 ENHRY and CDR2 SYGVKD. V gave up 3 bases and J gave up 8 bases; unmatched junction bases: 9. CDR3 sequence (DNA): TGTGCCATCAGTGACTCAACAGGGGCGCAGGAAAAACTGTTTTTT. It codes for CAISDSTGAQEKLFF.

This chain connects TRBV25-1 to TRBJ1-5; maybe TRBD1 (5 bases). This CDR3 spans 14 amino acids. Trimming pared 3 bases from V and 2 bases from J, leaving 8 bases between. Germline V lookup: CDR1 MGHDK, CDR2 SYGVNS. The CDR3 nucleotides read TGTGCCAGCAGTGATTGGGGGGGCAATCAGCCCCAGCATTTT. This sequence encodes CASSDWGGNQPQHF.

The chain joins TRBV27 to TRBJ2-3; 10 positions match TRBD2. The CDR3 sequence is 17 residues long. The germline CDR1 and CDR2 sequences are MNHEY and SMNVEV (reference sequence). V lost 3 bases, J lost 3 bases, and 9 bases stayed unmatched. This CDR3 reads CASSFLPSGGGTDTQYF. In nucleotides, the CDR3 is TGTGCCAGCAGTTTCTTACCTAGCGGGGGCGGGACAGATACGCAGTATTTT.

In its sample, this clone was seen once. The V call is TRBV4-1, the J call TRBJ1-2; D is unresolved. CDR3 size: 13 residues. V was clipped by 0 bases and J by 5 bases, with 7 bases between them. Germline CDR1 MGHRA, CDR2 YSYEKL. The CDR3 spells CASSQDSGYGYTF. CDR3 nucleotides: TGCGCCAGCAGCCAAGATTCCGGGTATGGCTACACCTTC.

At least ten counts were recorded for this clone. The chain links TRBV5-1 to TRBJ2-3; D uncertain. The CDR3 extends over 15 amino acids. Trimming removed 2 bases from V and 5 bases from J, with 15 bases in between. Germline values: CDR1 SGHRS, CDR2 YFSETQ. CDR3 DNA sequence: TGCGCCAGCAGCTTATCGGCCGTTGGAGAAGATACGCAGTATTTT. Amino acids: CASSLSAVGEDTQYF.

The rearrangement uses TRBV18 and TRBJ1-4, with 9 bases identical to TRBD1. Germline V gene lookup returns CDR1 KGHSH and CDR2 LQKENI. With V trimmed by 3 bases and J by 5 bases, 1 base remained unmatched. The CDR3 has 14 amino acids. The CDR3 DNA sequence: TGTGCCAGCTCACCTGGACAGGGGAATGAAAAACTGTTTTTT. Translating gives CASSPGQGNEKLFF.

This chain connects TRBV5-1 to TRBJ2-1, with D possibly TRBD2 on 5 matching bases. Trimming left V 0 bases short and J 4 bases short, with 11 bases between. The length of the CDR3 is 15 residues. The germline CDR1 and CDR2 sequences are SGHRS and YFSETQ. The DNA for the CDR3 is TGCGCCAGCAGCTTGGGGGGAGAGCCATACAATGAGCAGTTCTTC. Its protein product is CASSLGGEPYNEQFF.